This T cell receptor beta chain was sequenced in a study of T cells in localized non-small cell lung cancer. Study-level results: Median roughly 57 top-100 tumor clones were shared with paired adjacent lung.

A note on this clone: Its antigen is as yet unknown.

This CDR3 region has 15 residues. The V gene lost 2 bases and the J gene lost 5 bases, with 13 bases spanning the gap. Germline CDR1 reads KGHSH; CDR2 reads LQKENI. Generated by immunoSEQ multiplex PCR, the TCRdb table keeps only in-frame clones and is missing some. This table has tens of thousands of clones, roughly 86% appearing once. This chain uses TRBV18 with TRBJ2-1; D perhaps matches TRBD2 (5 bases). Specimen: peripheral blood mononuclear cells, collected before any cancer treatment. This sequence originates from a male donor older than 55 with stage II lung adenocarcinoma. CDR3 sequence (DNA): TGTGCCAGCTCACCATCCCGGGGTTGGAACAATGAGCAGTTCTTC. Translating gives CASSPSRGWNNEQFF.